These 14 T cell receptor beta chains were all obtained from the same sample, sequenced in a study of regulatory T cells in long-lasting Graves disease. The authors built TCR beta libraries using iRepertoire HTBI primers and Arm-PCR of CDR3 regions. From the multiplex PCR reads, TCRdb called clonotypes with MiXCR, one entry per CDR3 protein. The table lists about 500,000 distinct CDR3 sequences, about 16% of them singletons. Time point specified: newly diagnosed GD, antithyroid drugs for less than 3 months. RNA from PBMCs was the source of the TCR library. These data also formed part of another study, on T cells in Graves' hyperthyroidism and ophthalmopathy.

The sequences come from peripheral blood mononuclear cells (PBMCs), collected at new diagnosis, from a patient treated with antithyroid drugs. The receptors were gathered from a middle-aged man with Graves disease.

Only a few counts were recorded for this clonotype. The chain employs TRBV20-1 and TRBJ2-3; 8 bases align to TRBD2. CDR1 is DFQATT, CDR2 SNEGSKA, per germline (reference sequence). The CDR3 runs to 15 residues. V lost 6 bases and J lost 1; bases outside the gene matches: 9. DNA for the CDR3: TGCAGTGCGAAAAGGGGAGCGGGAGGCACAGATACGCAGTATTTT. Translated, it gives CSAKRGAGGTDTQYF.

This clonotype has at least ten counts. This sequence joins TRBV5-1 and TRBJ2-7; 9 nucleotides agree with TRBD2. V lost 0 bases, J lost 3 bases, and 4 bases stayed unmatched. Germline V gene data show CDR1 as SGHRS and CDR2 as YFSETQ. The CDR3 totals 15 residues. This CDR3 reads CASSLDASGVYEQYF. In DNA form, the CDR3 reads TGCGCCAGCAGCTTGGATGCTAGCGGGGTCTACGAGCAGTACTTC.

The sample holds many counts of this clonotype. V is TRBV28 and J is TRBJ2-7; 9 bases fit TRBD2. Germline V gene data show CDR1 as MDHEN and CDR2 as SYDVKM. The CDR3 contains 15 residues. V lost 6 bases, J lost 7 bases, and 13 bases stayed unmatched. The CDR3 here is CASSFNSGRRGEQYF. In DNA form, the CDR3 reads TGTGCCAGCAGCTTTAATAGCGGGAGAAGGGGTGAGCAGTACTTC. The full variable domain, with the rest looked up from reference TRBV28 and TRBJ2-7, is DVKVTQSSRYLVKRTGEKVFLECVQDMDHENMFWYRQDPGLGLRLIYFSYDVKMKEKGDIPEGYSVSREKKERFSLILESASTNQTSMYLCASSFNSGRRGEQYFGPGTRLTVT.

The chain couples TRBV4-2 to TRBJ2-2, with TRBD2 identical over 16 bases. Germline V gives CDR1 LGHNA, CDR2 YNFKEQ. CDR3 length: 18 residues. V was clipped by 2 bases and J by 6 bases; unmatched bases: 6. The CDR3 DNA reads as TGTGCCAGCAGCCAACCTCCGGGACTAGCGGGAGGGGCCGGGGAGCTGTTTTTT. Protein: CASSQPPGLAGGAGELFF.

This clonotype showed up just a few times. J is TRBJ1-5 and V is TRBV3-1, with D possibly matching TRBD1 (5 bases). Germline loops: CDR1 LGHDT, CDR2 YNNKEL (reference sequence). The CDR3 consists of 14 residues. The ends were cut back, 4 bases at V and 5 bases at J, with 12 bases in the middle. CDR3 loop: CASSPRGFDQPQHF. The CDR3 DNA reads TGTGCCAGCAGCCCCCGGGGGTTTGATCAGCCCCAGCATTTT.

This clonotype has ten or more counts. The genes are TRBV6-2 or TRBV6-3 and TRBJ1-6; D is undetermined. Germline CDR1 and CDR2: MNHEY and SVGEGT. The V end lost 6 bases, the J end lost 3 bases, and 6 bases lay between the germline ends. This CDR3 has 13 amino acids. CDR3 amino acids: CASRGSYNSPLHF. The CDR3 DNA follows: TGTGCCAGCAGGGGCAGCTATAATTCACCCCTCCACTTT.

The V call is TRBV20-1, the J call TRBJ1-5; D remains ambiguous. The CDR3 consists of 15 residues. V was clipped by 5 bases and J by 1 base, with 15 bases between them. CDR1 and CDR2 from the germline V gene are DFQATT and SNEGSKA (reference sequence). Here the CDR3 DNA reads TGCAGTGCTGGTAAGGGTTTTGAGAGCAATCAGCCCCAGCATTTT. The encoded protein is CSAGKGFESNQPQHF.

This clonotype has ten or more counts. This rearrangement joins TRBV12-3 or TRBV12-4 to TRBJ1-6, with TRBD1 identical over 7 bases. The CDR3 spans 14 residues. Trimming at V came to 3 bases and at J to 7 bases, leaving 3 bases not matched to a gene. CDR3 region: CASSFQGGNSPLHF. CDR3 DNA: TGTGCCAGCAGTTTCCAGGGGGGGAATTCACCCCTCCACTTT.

This clonotype came up many times. The CDR3 region is CSAKEGAKNIQYF. The DNA of the CDR3 is TGCAGTGCTAAGGAGGGGGCCAAAAACATTCAGTACTTC. The chain uses TRBV20-1 and TRBJ2-4; D is perhaps TRBD2 (6 bases). V gave up 4 bases and J gave up 1 base, with 8 bases separating them. CDR1 and CDR2 from the germline V gene are DFQATT and SNEGSKA (reference sequence). CDR3 length: 13 amino acids.

This clonotype appeared many times. CDR3 in amino acids: CASSYSLGGTSTDTQYF. The CDR3 DNA reads as TGTGCCAGCAGTTACAGTTTAGGCGGGACTAGCACAGATACGCAGTATTTT. The chain is built from TRBV6-5 and TRBJ2-3, with D possibly matching TRBD2 (6 bases). The CDR3 is 17 amino acids. Germline V gene sequence: CDR1 MNHEY, CDR2 SVGAGI. V dropped 2 bases and J dropped 0 bases, with 15 bases sitting between them.

This sequence joins TRBV7-6 and TRBJ2-1; TRBD2 might be the D (6 bases). This CDR3 has 18 residues. Germline V gives CDR1 SGHVS, CDR2 FNYEAQ. V was clipped by 2 bases and J by 4 bases, with 21 bases between them. The CDR3 DNA follows: TGTGCCAGCAGCTTACAGAATAATCTAGCGCCGAAATACAATGAGCAGTTCTTC. Translating gives CASSLQNNLAPKYNEQFF.

This clonotype was counted a few times. V gene TRBV7-9 combines with J gene TRBJ2-1, with TRBD2 matching 7 bases. The germline V gene encodes CDR1 SEHNR and CDR2 FQNEAQ (reference sequence). With 3 bases clipped from V and 8 bases from J, the junction kept 13 bases outside the gene matches. The CDR3 is 16 amino acids. CDR3 in DNA: TGTGCCAGCAGCTTCAGACTAGTAGGGAGGGTCGATGAGCAGTTCTTC. This encodes CASSFRLVGRVDEQFF.

The sample holds many counts of this clonotype. The chain carries TRBV29-1 and TRBJ2-7, with D perhaps TRBD2 (5 bases). Trimming removed 5 bases at V and 0 bases at J, with 11 bases between. The CDR3 has 13 residues. Germline loops: CDR1 SQVTM, CDR2 ANQGSEA. The CDR3 region has the DNA TGCAGCGTTTCGACTGGGAGCTCCTACGAGCAGTACTTC. Protein sequence: CSVSTGSSYEQYF.

This clonotype has at least ten counts. The chain joins TRBV2 to TRBJ1-5; 11 bases line up with TRBD1. The CDR3 consists of 16 residues. With V trimmed by 4 bases and J by 12 bases, 14 bases remained unmatched. Per germline, CDR1 SNHLY and CDR2 FYNNEI. The CDR3: CASSVGTGGAHTGQHF. CDR3 bases: TGTGCCAGCAGTGTTGGGACAGGGGGTGCCCACACGGGCCAGCATTTT.